This T cell receptor (beta chain) emerged from a study of blood T cell repertoires in COVID-19. Trimming shortened V by 0 bases and J by 0 bases, and 4 bases separated the two germline ends. This CDR3 is 15 amino acids long. Germline assignment: CDR1 SGHRS and CDR2 YFSETQ. Sequencing used immunoSEQ multiplex PCR; TCRdb keeps in-frame clones, though not all of them. The sample records 37,000 or so clones, roughly 90% being singletons. This receptor was identified in a man between 60 and 70 years old with active COVID-19. Sequences were obtained from peripheral blood. This rearrangement joins TRBV5-1 to TRBJ2-6; no reliable D call. CDR3 sequence (DNA): TGCGCCAGCAGCTTGGTTATCTCTGGGGCCAACGTCCTGACTTTC. Translation gives CASSLVISGANVLTF. The variable domain in full, completed from reference TRBV5-1 and TRBJ2-6, reads KAGVTQTPRYLIKTRGQQVTLSCSPISGHRSVSWYQQTPGQGLQFLFEYFSETQRNKGNFPGRFSGRQFSNSRSEMNVSTLELGDSALYLCASSLVISGANVLTFGAGSRLTVL.